The 21 T cell receptor beta chains below were found in one sample sequenced in a study of cytotoxic CD8 clonotypes in ibrutinib-treated CLL. Clones were read by immunoSEQ multiplex PCR, and TCRdb kept only the in-frame ones, dropping some. The sample has more than 75,000 clones, around 77% seen once. The sequencing used PBMCs, collected after 24 months of ibrutinib treatment. The receptors come from a human donor with chronic lymphocytic leukemia.

This rearrangement joins TRBV11-3 to TRBJ2-7; no definite D call. Germline lookup yields CDR1 SGHNT and CDR2 YENEEA. V gave up 2 bases and J gave up 2 bases, with 10 bases separating them. The CDR3 consists of 14 residues. In DNA, the CDR3 is TGTGCCAGCAGCTTACACGGCGGAACCTACGAGCAGTACTTC. Translation: CASSLHGGTYEQYF.

The gene calls are TRBV5-1 and TRBJ2-5, with 9 bases that match TRBD1. Trimming cost V 3 bases and J 3 bases; bases outside gene matches: 3. Per germline, CDR1 SGHRS and CDR2 YFSETQ. This CDR3 comprises 14 residues. CDR3 bases: TGCGCCAGCAGCTGGCGGACAGGGGAAGAGACCCAGTACTTC. Translated, it gives CASSWRTGEETQYF.

The chain carries TRBV25-1 and TRBJ1-1; TRBD1 aligns across 7 bases. The length of the CDR3 is 14 residues. Trimming cost V 4 bases and J 5 bases; bases outside gene matches: 7. Looked up from germline, CDR1 is MGHDK and CDR2 is SYGVNS. The CDR3 here is CASSARGQKTEAFF. CDR3 DNA sequence: TGTGCCAGCAGTGCGAGGGGGCAGAAAACTGAAGCTTTCTTT.

J is TRBJ2-7 and V is TRBV5-5; 9 bases agree with TRBD2. This CDR3 contains 15 residues. Per the germline V gene, CDR1 is SGHKS and CDR2 is YYEKEE (reference sequence). Trimming took 6 bases from V and 0 from J; bases not matched to a gene: 7. The CDR3 bases are TGTGCCAGCACCACAAGCGGGAGGCACTCCTACGAGCAGTACTTC. It codes for CASTTSGRHSYEQYF. The whole variable domain, remainder taken from reference TRBV5-5 and TRBJ2-7, is DAGVTQSPTHLIKTRGQQVTLRCSPISGHKSVSWYQQVLGQGPQFIFQYYEKEERGRGNFPDRFSARQFPNYSSELNVNALLLGDSALYLCASTTSGRHSYEQYFGPGTRLTVT.

The chain joins TRBV11-3 to TRBJ2-3; 9 nucleotides agree with TRBD2. CDR3 length equals 17 residues. From germline, CDR1 is SGHNT and CDR2 YENEEA. The ends lost 4 bases at V and 4 bases at J; junction bases unmatched: 12. CDR3 sequence: CASSSRFSGSFSDTQYF. The CDR3 DNA reads TGTGCCAGCAGCTCTCGATTTAGCGGGAGTTTTTCAGATACGCAGTATTTT.

J is TRBJ2-7 and V is TRBV2; 10 bases are a match to TRBD1. V dropped 3 bases and J dropped 8; count of bases not matched to a gene: 13. Germline CDR1 SNHLY, CDR2 FYNNEI. The CDR3 is 16 residues long. This chain's CDR3 is CASSDPRGTGATKQYF. CDR3 sequence (DNA): TGTGCCAGCAGTGACCCCCGGGGGACAGGGGCGACCAAGCAGTACTTC.

In its sample, this clone was seen once. This chain joins TRBV4-2 and TRBJ2-1; D could derive from TRBD1 or TRBD2 (7 bases each). The CDR3 is 15 residues long. The V and J ends lost 4 bases and 8 bases respectively, with 18 bases between them. Looked up from germline, CDR1 is LGHNA and CDR2 is YNFKEQ. DNA for the CDR3: TGTGCCAGCAGCCTTGAACAGGGGAGGGCAGATGAGCAGTTCTTC. It is translated as CASSLEQGRADEQFF.

J is TRBJ2-1 and V is TRBV4-1; TRBD2 aligns across 7 bases. The CDR3 spans 16 residues. V trimming: 1 base; J trimming: 6 bases; junction bases outside the gene matches: 9. Germline V gene data show CDR1 as MGHRA and CDR2 as YSYEKL. The CDR3 reads CASSQGPSGERNEQFF. CDR3 DNA: TGCGCCAGCAGCCAAGGACCCAGCGGGGAGCGCAATGAGCAGTTCTTC.

The chain carries TRBV2 and TRBJ1-1; TRBD1 might be the D (6 bases). Per germline, CDR1 SNHLY and CDR2 FYNNEI. The CDR3 totals 13 residues. V lost 9 bases to trimming and J lost 1 base, with 12 bases between them. The CDR3 protein is CASEGGRNTEAFF. In nucleotides, the CDR3 is TGTGCCAGTGAAGGGGGGAGGAACACTGAAGCTTTCTTT.

This clone was picked up one time. The chain joins TRBV7-2 to TRBJ1-2; 8 bases are a match to TRBD1. The CDR3 covers 15 residues. V shed 1 base, J shed 4 bases, and the junction held 5 bases outside the gene matches. Germline V gene data show CDR1 as SGHTA and CDR2 as FQGNSA. The CDR3 DNA reads TGTGCCAGCAGCTTAGTTGCGGACAGGGCCTATGGCTACACCTTC. It codes for CASSLVADRAYGYTF.

The chain recombines TRBV28 with TRBJ1-4, with TRBD1 matching over 7 bases. Germline lookup yields CDR1 MDHEN and CDR2 SYDVKM. The CDR3 has 19 amino acids. With 4 bases clipped from V and 5 bases from J, the junction kept 19 bases outside the gene matches. CDR3 sequence reads: CASSSHRETGMGLNEKLFF. The DNA of the CDR3 is TGTGCCAGCAGTTCCCACAGAGAGACAGGGATGGGATTAAATGAAAAACTGTTTTTT.

This clone was found a few times. The chain uses TRBV10-1 and TRBJ2-1; 10 bases map to TRBD2. With V trimmed by 5 bases and J by 10 bases, 11 bases remained unmatched. Germline loops: CDR1 WNHNN, CDR2 SYGVQD (reference sequence). There are 15 residues in the CDR3. In nucleotides, the CDR3 is TGCGCCAGCAGTCAAGACCTACTAGCGGGAACCGAGCAGTTCTTC. This gives the protein CASSQDLLAGTEQFF.

The V and J genes are TRBV28 and TRBJ1-5; 7 nucleotides match TRBD1. CDR3 length equals 16 residues. From germline, CDR1 is MDHEN and CDR2 SYDVKM. Germline trimming cut 2 bases from V and 4 bases from J; bases unmatched to any gene: 8. CDR3: CASSLRLTGANQPQHF. CDR3 bases: TGTGCCAGCAGTTTACGCTTAACAGGGGCTAATCAGCCCCAGCATTTT.

V and J are TRBV28 and TRBJ2-1, with 7 bases identical to TRBD2. The J segment lost 2 bases and the V segment lost 7 bases, leaving 8 bases of the junction unmatched. The V gene's germline CDR1 is MDHEN and CDR2 SYDVKM. The CDR3 has 15 residues. CDR3 sequence (DNA): TGTGCCAGCACCGGAGCGGGACCCGCCTACAATGAGCAGTTCTTC. Amino acids: CASTGAGPAYNEQFF.

This chain joins TRBV11-2 and TRBJ1-5, with D hard to call. Trimming removed 6 bases from V and 6 bases from J, with 18 bases in between. The CDR3 totals 15 residues. The V gene's germline CDR1 is SGHAT and CDR2 FQNNGV. The CDR3 protein is CASSPPRGKGQPQHF. The CDR3 bases are TGTGCCAGCAGTCCCCCGCGGGGTAAGGGTCAGCCCCAGCATTTT.

The V and J genes are TRBV7-2 and TRBJ2-7; 7 bases line up with TRBD2. V was clipped by 7 bases and J by 0 bases; unmatched bases: 6. This CDR3 spans 14 amino acids. Germline CDR1 and CDR2: SGHTA and FQGNSA. DNA of the CDR3: TGTGCCAGCAAGGCGGGGGAGAGCTCCTACGAGCAGTACTTC. This translates into CASKAGESSYEQYF.

CDR3: CASSPPSWETQYF. CDR3 sequence (DNA): TGTGCCAGCTCACCACCCAGTTGGGAGACCCAGTACTTC. The V call is TRBV18, the J call TRBJ2-5, with D unclear. CDR3 length equals 13 residues. Per the germline V gene, CDR1 is KGHSH and CDR2 is LQKENI. The ends were cut back, 0 bases at V and 5 bases at J, with 7 bases in the middle.

The J gene is TRBJ2-3, the V gene TRBV25-1; no clear D gene. Germline V CDR1 and CDR2: MGHDK, SYGVNS. Trimming took 1 base from V and 5 from J, leaving 10 bases between them. The CDR3 is made up of 14 amino acids. The CDR3 here is CASSESGSLDTQYF. DNA of the CDR3: TGTGCCAGCAGTGAATCCGGCAGTTTAGATACGCAGTATTTT.

The CDR3 DNA sequence: TGTGCCACTGACCCCAAGGGGGGAGGGAGCACAGATACGCAGTATTTT. Encoded protein: CATDPKGGGSTDTQYF. The chain is built from TRBV19 and TRBJ2-3; D is possibly TRBD2 (7 bases). Per the germline V gene, CDR1 is LNHDA and CDR2 is SQIVND (reference sequence). The V and J ends lost 10 bases and 0 bases respectively, with 20 bases between them. CDR3 size: 16 residues.

The chain combines TRBV5-6 with TRBJ1-1; D unresolved. Trimming removed 5 bases from V and 8 bases from J, with 16 bases in between. CDR1 SGHDT and CDR2 YYEEEE come from the germline V gene. CDR3 length: 13 amino acids. The CDR3 spells CASRPVADLEAFF. CDR3 DNA: TGTGCCAGCAGACCCGTGGCAGATTTAGAAGCTTTCTTT.

The chain has TRBV5-8 and TRBJ2-7; no firm D call. Trimming pared 0 bases from V and 2 bases from J, leaving 15 bases between. Germline V gene sequence: CDR1 SGHTS, CDR2 YDEGEE. CDR3 length: 16 amino acids. DNA of the CDR3: TGTGCCAGCAGCTTGGAGGGCGTTGTACCCACCTACGAGCAGTACTTC. Protein: CASSLEGVVPTYEQYF.